The T cell receptor beta chain described here comes from a study of T cells in Graves' hyperthyroidism and ophthalmopathy. RNA transcripts were the template for amplifying TCR beta CDR3 regions. Initially, a first-round RT-PCR of the TCR CDR3 employed the HTBI primer set. TCRdb independently ran MiXCR on the multiplex PCR reads; one entry per CDR3 protein. The sample shows 750,000 to 900,000 distinct CDR3 sequences, approximately 40% of them seen only once. The sequenced sample consisted of blood. The sequence was collected from a man between 18 and 35 years old with Graves' hyperthyroidism.

The CDR3 loop reads CASSLQGTNYGYTF. DNA of the CDR3: TGTGCCAGCAGCTTACAGGGGACTAACTATGGCTACACCTTC. This chain connects TRBV11-2 to TRBJ1-2; tentatively, D is TRBD1 (6 bases). The V gene lost 2 bases and the J gene lost 0 bases, with 7 bases spanning the gap. The CDR3 has 14 amino acids. Per the germline V gene, CDR1 is SGHAT and CDR2 is FQNNGV. Full variable domain (missing parts from reference TRBV11-2 and TRBJ1-2): EAGVAQSPRYKIIEKRQSVAFWCNPISGHATLYWYQQILGQGPKLLIQFQNNGVVDDSQLPKDRFSAERLKGVDSTLKIQPAKLEDSAVYLCASSLQGTNYGYTFGSGTRLTVV.